Presented here are 3 T cell receptor beta chains from one specimen sequenced in a study of T cell responses to AZD1222 COVID-19 vaccine. Assay used: immunoSEQ multiplex PCR; TCRdb lists only in-frame clones, some missing. There are 120,000 to 150,000 clones in the sample; 93% occur only once, and roughly 4.9% lies in the top ten. The sequenced sample was peripheral blood, obtained on day 0 of AZD1222 vaccination. The source is an adult in good health.

V is TRBV5-4 and J is TRBJ1-2; D not resolved. Trimming removed 4 bases at V and 7 bases at J, with 20 bases between. The CDR3 extends over 15 amino acids. Germline loops: CDR1 SGHNT, CDR2 YYREEE (reference sequence). CDR3 region: CASSPVGRNQFGYTF. CDR3 nucleotide sequence: TGTGCCAGCAGCCCTGTCGGGAGAAATCAATTTGGCTACACCTTC.

The chain uses TRBV10-3 and TRBJ1-5; D might be TRBD1 (5 bases). This CDR3 has 12 residues. Between the trimmed V and J ends, which lost 10 bases and 4 bases, there was a span of 11 bases. Germline CDR1 ENHRY, CDR2 SYGVKD. The CDR3 DNA reads as TGTGCCAGCGGGACGGATAATCAGCCCCAGCATTTT. Encoded protein: CASGTDNQPQHF.

V and J are TRBV11-3 and TRBJ2-7; D gene ambiguous. The CDR3 totals 12 residues. Per the germline V gene, CDR1 is SGHNT and CDR2 is YENEEA. Trimming stripped 5 bases from V and 6 bases from J, with 11 bases between. The CDR3 region is CASSKTEGEQYF. The CDR3 region has the DNA TGTGCCAGCAGCAAGACTGAAGGCGAGCAGTACTTC. Drawing the rest from reference TRBV11-3 and TRBJ2-7, the complete variable domain is EAGVVQSPRYKIIEKKQPVAFWCNPISGHNTLYWYLQNLGQGPELLIRYENEEAVDDSQLPKDRFSAERLKGVDSTLKIQPAELGDSAVYLCASSKTEGEQYFGPGTRLTVT.